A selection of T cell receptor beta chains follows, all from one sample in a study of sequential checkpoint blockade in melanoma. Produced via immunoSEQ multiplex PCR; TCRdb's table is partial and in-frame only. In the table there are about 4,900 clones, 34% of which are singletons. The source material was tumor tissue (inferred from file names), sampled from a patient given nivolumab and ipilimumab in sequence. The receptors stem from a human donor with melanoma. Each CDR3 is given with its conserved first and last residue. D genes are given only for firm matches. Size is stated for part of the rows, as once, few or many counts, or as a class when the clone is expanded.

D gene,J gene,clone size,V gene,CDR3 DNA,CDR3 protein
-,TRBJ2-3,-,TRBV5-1,TGCGCCAGCAGCTCCGGGCCCATGGGAAGCACAGATACGCAGTATTTT,CASSSGPMGSTDTQYF
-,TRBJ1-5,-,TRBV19,TGTGCCAGTAGTATAGCAGGGCCCAATCAGCCCCAGCATTTT,CASSIAGPNQPQHF
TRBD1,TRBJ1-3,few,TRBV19,TGTGCCAGTAGACGGGACAGGTCCTCTGGAAACACCATATATTTT,CASRRDRSSGNTIYF
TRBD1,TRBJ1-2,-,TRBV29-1,TGCAGCGTACTTATACTGGACAGGAGCCATGGCTACACCTTC,CSVLILDRSHGYTF
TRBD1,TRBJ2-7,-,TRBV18,TGTGCCAGCTCTGGGACAGGGGGCGAGCAGTACTTC,CASSGTGGEQYF
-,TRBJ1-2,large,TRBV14,TGTGCCAGCAGCCAAGATAGAAGGGTCTGCACCTTC,CASSQDRRVCTF
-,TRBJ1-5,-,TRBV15,TGTGCCACCAGCAGGGATCCCAAAGCGAGGGGCAATCAGCCCCAGCATTTT,CATSRDPKARGNQPQHF
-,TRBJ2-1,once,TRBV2,TGTGCCAGCAGCCCCATCGCCAGATGGGGCTCCAATGAGCAGTTCTTC,CASSPIARWGSNEQFF
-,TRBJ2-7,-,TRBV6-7,TGTGCCAGCAGTACACAGGGTTACGAGCAGTACTTC,CASSTQGYEQYF
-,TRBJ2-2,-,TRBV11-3,TGTGCCAGCAGCCAGATGGGACTGAACACCGGGGAGCTGTTTTTT,CASSQMGLNTGELFF
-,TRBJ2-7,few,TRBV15,TGTGCCACCAGCAGACTGCAGGGCTCCTACGAGCAGTACTTC,CATSRLQGSYEQYF
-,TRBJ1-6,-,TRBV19,TGTGCCAGTAGGCCATTATCGAATAATTCACCCCTCCACTTT,CASRPLSNNSPLHF
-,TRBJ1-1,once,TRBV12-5,TGTGCTAGTGGTTTGGAAGACACTGAAGCTTTCTTT,CASGLEDTEAFF
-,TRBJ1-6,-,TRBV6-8,TGTGCCAGCAGTTACTCTGCCAAGACTCCCGGCTCACCCCTCCACTTT,CASSYSAKTPGSPLHF
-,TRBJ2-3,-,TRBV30,TGTGCCTGTCATGCGGGGAACACAGATACGCAGTATTTT,CACHAGNTDTQYF
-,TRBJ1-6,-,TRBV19,TGTGCCAGTAGGTCCGAGACAATAAATTCACCCCTCCACTTT,CASRSETINSPLHF
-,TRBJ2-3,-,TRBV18,TGTGCCAGCTCACCACCTTCTAGCACAGATACGCAGTATTTT,CASSPPSSTDTQYF
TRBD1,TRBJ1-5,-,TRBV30,TGTGCCTGGTCCTCAGGGGGCCATCAGCCCCAGCATTTT,CAWSSGGHQPQHF
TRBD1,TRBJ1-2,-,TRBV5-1,TGCGCCAGCAGCACGGGACAGGGTGATAATGGCTACACCTTC,CASSTGQGDNGYTF
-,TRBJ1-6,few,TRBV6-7,TGTGCCAGCACGCCCGGGCTGAATTCACCCCTCCACTTT,CASTPGLNSPLHF
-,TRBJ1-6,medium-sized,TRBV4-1,TGCGCCAGCAGCCAAGATAATTCACCCCTCCACTTT,CASSQDNSPLHF
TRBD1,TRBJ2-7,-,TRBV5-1,TGCGCCAGCAGCTTGGAGGGGACAGGTAGAGGCGAGCAGTACTTC,CASSLEGTGRGEQYF
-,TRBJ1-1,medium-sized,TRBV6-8,TGTGCCAGCAGTTACTCCGGGAGCGTCGGAGCTTTCTTT,CASSYSGSVGAFF
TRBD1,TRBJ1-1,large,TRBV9,TGTGCCAGCAGCGTGATAGGGACAGGGAACACTGAAGCTTTCTTT,CASSVIGTGNTEAFF
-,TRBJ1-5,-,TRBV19,TGTGCCAGCACCCCGACCTTCAATCAGCCCCAGCATTTT,CASTPTFNQPQHF
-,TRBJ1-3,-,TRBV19,TGTGCCAGTACCCTCGGAAGGGACCTCTCTGGAAACACCATATATTTT,CASTLGRDLSGNTIYF
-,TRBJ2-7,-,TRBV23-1,TGCGCCAGCAGCTCCGGGACGTACTACGAGCAGTACTTC,CASSSGTYYEQYF
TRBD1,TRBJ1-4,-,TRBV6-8,TGTGCCAGCAGTAAGGGGGACAGAAGAAATGAAAAACTGTTTTTT,CASSKGDRRNEKLFF
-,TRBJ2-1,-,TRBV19,TGTGCCAGTAGTATGGTCGCAAGCTCCTACAATGAGCAGTTCTTC,CASSMVASSYNEQFF
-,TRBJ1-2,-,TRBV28,TGTGCCAGCAGTTTGCCAGGGGCCCCCTATGGCTACACCTTC,CASSLPGAPYGYTF
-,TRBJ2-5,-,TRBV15,TGTGCCACCAGCAGAGACGTTTACCAAGAGACCCAGTACTTC,CATSRDVYQETQYF
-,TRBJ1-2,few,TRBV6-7,TGTGCCAGCAGGAGCGAATATGGCTACACCTTC,CASRSEYGYTF
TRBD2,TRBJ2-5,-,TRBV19,TGTGCCAGTAGTCCGAGACTAGCAGCACAAGAGACCCAGTACTTC,CASSPRLAAQETQYF
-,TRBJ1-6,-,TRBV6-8,TGTGCCAGCAGTTACTCCAGGGACAAACGGAATTCACCCCTCCACTTT,CASSYSRDKRNSPLHF
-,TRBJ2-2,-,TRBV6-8,TGTGCCAGCAGTTACTCTGCAGGGCCCGGGGAGCTGTTTTTT,CASSYSAGPGELFF
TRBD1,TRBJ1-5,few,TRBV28,TGTGCCAGCAGCACCCTGACAGGGGGGGATCAGCCCCAGCATTTT,CASSTLTGGDQPQHF
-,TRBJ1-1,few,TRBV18,TGTGCCAGCTCACCACGGATGGACACTGAAGCTTTCTTT,CASSPRMDTEAFF
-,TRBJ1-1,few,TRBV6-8,TGTGCCAGCAGTGATTGGGGGTCAGGGACTGAAGCTTTCTTT,CASSDWGSGTEAFF
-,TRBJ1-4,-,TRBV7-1,TGTGCCAGCAGCTTGACACAGGGAGGGAGTGAAAAACTGTTTTTT,CASSLTQGGSEKLFF
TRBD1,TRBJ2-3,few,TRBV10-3,TGTGCCATCAGTGAGTCGAAGGTATTCGGGACAGGGGGCGAAGATACGCAGTATTTT,CAISESKVFGTGGEDTQYF
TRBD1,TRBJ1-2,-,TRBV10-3,TGTGCCATCAGTGAGTCGTGGGGACAGTCGATTGGCTACACCTTC,CAISESWGQSIGYTF
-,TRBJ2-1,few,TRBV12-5,TGTGCTAGTGGTCCGGAGGGACAAGGGACATACAATGAGCAGTTCTTC,CASGPEGQGTYNEQFF
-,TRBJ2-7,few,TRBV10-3,TGTGCCATCAGTGAGCGAGGGGAATACGAGCAGTACTTC,CAISERGEYEQYF
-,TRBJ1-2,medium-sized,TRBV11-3,TGTGCCAGCAGCTTAGGTCAGCGGCCTTTCTATGGCTACACCTTC,CASSLGQRPFYGYTF
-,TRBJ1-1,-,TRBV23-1,TGCGCCAGCAGCCAAGAAAAACAAAAGACCTACACTGAAGCTTTCTTT,CASSQEKQKTYTEAFF
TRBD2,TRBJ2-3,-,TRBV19,TGTGCCAGTAGTATCGGGGGGGCGAGACCAAATACGCAGTATTTT,CASSIGGARPNTQYF
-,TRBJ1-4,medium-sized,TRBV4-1,TGCGCCAGCAGCCAAGATCATCAACCTGGAGTAAAACTGTTTTTT,CASSQDHQPGVKLFF
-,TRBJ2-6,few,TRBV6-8,TGTGCCAGCAGTGTGACAGTCTCTGGGGCCAACGTCCTGACTTTC,CASSVTVSGANVLTF
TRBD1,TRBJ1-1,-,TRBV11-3,TGTGCCAGCAGCTTAAAACAGGGGCCCACTGAAGCTTTCTTT,CASSLKQGPTEAFF
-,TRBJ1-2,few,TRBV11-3,TGTGCCAGCAGCTTAGATCGCCAGGAGAGCTATGGCTACACCTTC,CASSLDRQESYGYTF
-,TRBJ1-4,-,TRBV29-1,TGCAGCGTTGCCCGATGGGGCGAGGGCACTAATGAAAAACTGTTTTTT,CSVARWGEGTNEKLFF
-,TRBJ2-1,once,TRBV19,TGTGCCAGTGCCAACCACCCCCGAGGGCCTGCTTCTGATCGGCAGTTCTTC,CASANHPRGPASDRQFF
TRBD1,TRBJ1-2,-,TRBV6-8,TGTGCCAGCAACTATGGGCAGGGGGACGGCTACACCTTC,CASNYGQGDGYTF
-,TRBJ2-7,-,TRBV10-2,TGCGCCACATGGGACTCGTTTTTCGAGCAGTACTTC,CATWDSFFEQYF
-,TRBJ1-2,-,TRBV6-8,TGTGCCAGCAGCCTGGGACGGAGAAATTATGGCTACACCTTC,CASSLGRRNYGYTF
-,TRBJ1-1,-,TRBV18,TGTGCCAGCTCACCAGATCAGGGATCCGCTGAAGCTTTCTTT,CASSPDQGSAEAFF